Below are 32 T cell receptor beta chains sequenced from a single sample in a study of blood T cell repertoires in COVID-19. Profiling relied on immunoSEQ multiplex PCR, and the TCRdb table lists in-frame clones only, not all of them. This sample has roughly 260,000 clones, with around 87% found just once. Sequenced input: peripheral blood. All receptors come from a woman in her fifties or sixties with acute or convalescent COVID-19.

The chain couples TRBV29-1 to TRBJ2-2; the match to TRBD1 covers 7 bases. The CDR3 covers 14 residues. CDR1 and CDR2 (germline): SQVTM, ANQGSEA. Trimming removed 4 bases from V and 1 base from J; junction bases left unmatched: 3. CDR3 nucleotides: TGCAGCGTTGGTTACAGGGGGAACACCGGGGAGCTGTTTTTT. Its translation: CSVGYRGNTGELFF.

This chain uses TRBV18 with TRBJ2-7; D unclear. With 3 bases removed from V and 3 bases from J, the gap between germline ends came to 9 bases. CDR3 length equals 13 residues. Germline CDR1 is KGHSH and CDR2 is LQKENI. Written as DNA, the CDR3 is TGTGCCAGCTCACCCATTTCAGACTACGAGCAGTACTTC. As protein: CASSPISDYEQYF.

V is TRBV9 and J is TRBJ1-2, with TRBD1 as a possible D gene (5 bases). The CDR3 length is 14 residues. Trimming cost V 4 bases and J 8 bases, with 18 bases left between them. CDR1 SGDLS and CDR2 YYNGEE come from the germline V gene. CDR3 residues: CASSSRTNQGGYTF. In DNA form, the CDR3 reads TGTGCCAGCAGCTCCCGGACAAACCAGGGAGGCTACACCTTC.

This clone appeared a single time. The rearrangement uses TRBV6-1 and TRBJ1-2, with no clear D. Germline-derived CDR1 and CDR2 are MNHNS and SASEGT. Trimming stripped 1 base from V and 7 bases from J, with 10 bases between. This CDR3 spans 13 amino acids. In DNA, the CDR3 is TGTGCCAGCAGTGAAGGGCTCTCCACTGGCTACACCTTC. Residues: CASSEGLSTGYTF.

The CDR3 loop reads CASSLPGPNQPQHF. In nucleotides, the CDR3 is TGTGCCAGCAGCTTACCAGGCCCCAATCAGCCCCAGCATTTT. The chain is built from TRBV7-2 and TRBJ1-5; D unclear. With 2 bases removed from V and 3 bases from J, the gap between germline ends came to 8 bases. CDR1 is SGHTA, CDR2 FQGNSA, per germline. The CDR3 totals 14 residues. Looking up the rest from reference TRBV7-2 and TRBJ1-5 gives the full variable domain: GAGVSQSPSNKVTEKGKDVELRCDPISGHTALYWYRQSLGQGLEFLIYFQGNSAPDKSGLPSDRFSAERTGGSVSTLTIQRTQQEDSAVYLCASSLPGPNQPQHFGDGTRLSIL.

This chain connects TRBV24-1 to TRBJ1-2, with D perhaps TRBD1 (5 bases). CDR3 length: 16 amino acids. CDR1 and CDR2 (germline): KGHDR, SFDVKD. Between the trimmed V and J ends, which lost 3 bases and 4 bases, there was a span of 17 bases. The CDR3 bases are TGTGCCACCAGTGATCCCAGGGATACAGTGTTCTATGGCTACACCTTC. Its protein product is CATSDPRDTVFYGYTF.

This sequence joins TRBV18 and TRBJ2-2; 7 positions agree with TRBD1. V lost 8 bases, J lost 5 bases, and 11 bases stayed unmatched. Germline V lookup: CDR1 KGHSH, CDR2 LQKENI. This CDR3 region has 15 residues. The CDR3 nucleotides are TGTGCCAGCCAAAAGATAGGGACAGCTACCGGGGAGCTGTTTTTT. Translating it yields CASQKIGTATGELFF.

The J gene is TRBJ1-5, the V gene TRBV6-5, with D possibly being TRBD1 (6 bases). The germline V gene encodes CDR1 MNHEY and CDR2 SVGAGI. Trimming took 4 bases from V and 4 from J, leaving 11 bases between them. The CDR3 runs to 14 residues. The DNA for the CDR3 is TGTGCCAGCAGTTCAGGACAGCTGAATCAGCCCCAGCATTTT. It specifies CASSSGQLNQPQHF.

This clone was seen a single time. This chain uses TRBV5-1 with TRBJ2-4, with 9 positions matching TRBD1. Germline lookup yields CDR1 SGHRS and CDR2 YFSETQ. The CDR3 extends over 14 amino acids. Trimming removed 4 bases from V and 3 bases from J; junction bases left unmatched: 2. CDR3 DNA sequence: TGCGCCAGCAGCCTGGACAGGGGCAAAAACATTCAGTACTTC. Amino acids: CASSLDRGKNIQYF.

The chain joins TRBV9 to TRBJ2-7; D is possibly TRBD1 (5 bases). Trimming stripped 4 bases from V and 5 bases from J, with 13 bases between. Looked up from germline, CDR1 is SGDLS and CDR2 is YYNGEE. There are 13 residues in the CDR3. The CDR3 nucleotides are TGTGCCAGCAGCCAGGGTCTTGGCCACGAGCAGTACTTC. Translating it yields CASSQGLGHEQYF.

Concerning this clone itself: Other DNA sequences in the sample encode the same CDR3. The chain carries TRBV7-2 and TRBJ2-7; a weak D match, TRBD1 (5 bases). With 0 bases removed from V and 1 base from J, the gap between germline ends came to 7 bases. Per the germline V gene, CDR1 is SGHTA and CDR2 is FQGNSA. The CDR3 is 14 residues long. CDR3 residues: CASSLAGVSYEQYF. In DNA form, the CDR3 reads TGTGCCAGCAGCTTAGCAGGGGTTTCCTACGAGCAGTACTTC.

V and J are TRBV18 and TRBJ2-7; 8 bases fit TRBD2. The CDR3 covers 16 residues. V dropped 0 bases and J dropped 7; count of bases not matched to a gene: 11. CDR1 KGHSH and CDR2 LQKENI come from the germline V gene. The CDR3 sequence: CASSPPGAAGDREQYF. The DNA of the CDR3 is TGTGCCAGCTCACCACCGGGGGCAGCGGGAGACCGGGAGCAGTACTTC.

The chain has TRBV3-1 (or the pseudogene TRBV3-2) and TRBJ2-3; D is ambiguous. This CDR3 spans 12 amino acids. Germline CDR1 reads LGHDT; CDR2 reads YNNKEL (reference sequence). Trimming cost V 5 bases and J 5 bases, with 8 bases left between them. CDR3 in amino acids: CASSVGGDTQYF. CDR3 nucleotide sequence: TGTGCCAGCAGCGTCGGTGGAGATACGCAGTATTTT.

V gene TRBV9 combines with J gene TRBJ1-1; 7 nucleotides match TRBD1. Germline CDR1 reads SGDLS; CDR2 reads YYNGEE. Germline trimming cut 4 bases from V and 0 bases from J; bases unmatched to any gene: 6. The CDR3 length is 15 residues. This CDR3 reads CASSPRDSVNTEAFF. The CDR3 coding sequence is TGTGCCAGCAGCCCCCGGGACAGTGTGAACACTGAAGCTTTCTTT.

J is TRBJ1-1 and V is TRBV5-4; the D gene is possibly TRBD1 (6 bases). The germline gives CDR1 SGHNT, CDR2 YYREEE (reference sequence). V lost 4 bases to trimming and J lost 1 base, with 14 bases between them. The CDR3 is made up of 15 amino acids. The CDR3 sequence: CASSPFGTSNTEAFF. The DNA for the CDR3 is TGTGCCAGCAGCCCCTTCGGGACATCGAACACTGAAGCTTTCTTT.

The chain has TRBV2 and TRBJ1-1, with TRBD1 matching over 9 bases. CDR1 SNHLY and CDR2 FYNNEI come from the germline V gene. This CDR3 has 16 amino acids. Trimming at V came to 7 bases and at J to 1 base, leaving 10 bases not matched to a gene. The CDR3 loop is CASKGLQGAANTEAFF. The CDR3 DNA follows: TGTGCCAGCAAGGGGCTACAGGGGGCTGCGAACACTGAAGCTTTCTTT.

The rearrangement joins TRBV18 to TRBJ2-1, with TRBD1 matching 8 bases. The CDR3 contains 13 residues. J was trimmed by 7 bases and V by 6 bases; bases with no gene match: 5. Germline loops: CDR1 KGHSH, CDR2 LQKENI. CDR3 sequence (DNA): TGTGCCAGCTCGGTGGACAGGGTGAATGAGCAGTTCTTC. It translates to CASSVDRVNEQFF.

This clone was found once. The chain is built from TRBV6-2 or TRBV6-3 and TRBJ2-2; 11 positions agree with TRBD2. The germline V gene encodes CDR1 MNHEY and CDR2 SVGEGT. The CDR3 loop spans 18 amino acids. The V and J ends lost 0 bases and 1 base, in that order; junction bases with no gene match: 4. CDR3 region: CASSYSRLAGKNTGELFF. CDR3 DNA sequence: TGTGCCAGCAGTTACTCCAGACTAGCGGGAAAGAACACCGGGGAGCTGTTTTTT.

The chain employs TRBV19 and TRBJ1-3, with no clear D. Trimming shortened V by 5 bases and J by 2 bases, and 10 bases separated the two germline ends. The V gene's germline CDR1 is LNHDA and CDR2 SQIVND (reference sequence). This CDR3 contains 14 residues. The CDR3 spells CASSWAVTGNTIYF. The CDR3 nucleotides are TGTGCCAGTAGTTGGGCAGTCACTGGAAACACCATATATTTT.

CDR3 DNA: TGTGCCAGCTCACCAGTCTCACTAGCGGAGGATACGCAGTATTTT. Its translation: CASSPVSLAEDTQYF. The chain uses TRBV18 and TRBJ2-3, with TRBD2 identical over 8 bases. V gave up 2 bases and J gave up 6 bases; unmatched junction bases: 7. Germline V gene lookup returns CDR1 KGHSH and CDR2 LQKENI. There are 15 residues in the CDR3.

The V gene is TRBV6-5, the J gene TRBJ2-7; a possible D gene is TRBD2 (6 bases). CDR1 and CDR2 (germline): MNHEY, SVGAGI. There are 12 residues in the CDR3. Trimming left V 5 bases short and J 5 bases short, with 10 bases between. In DNA form, the CDR3 reads TGTGCCAGCAGTCGAAAGCGGGACGAGCAGTACTTC. As protein: CASSRKRDEQYF.

This clone has more than one count but fewer than ten. Germline is not matched at one junction end, which may reflect a read error. The gene calls are TRBV3-1 (or the pseudogene TRBV3-2) and TRBJ2-5, with TRBD2 identical over 9 bases. This CDR3 comprises 15 residues. Germline assignment: CDR1 LGHDT and CDR2 YNNKEL (reference sequence). In DNA, the CDR3 is TGTGCCAGCACCCAAAGGAGACTAGCGGAAGAGACCCAGTACTTC. Its translation is CASTQRRLAEETQYF.

V gene TRBV4-3 combines with J gene TRBJ1-6; D gene uncertain. The CDR3 has 14 amino acids. Germline CDR1 LGHNA, CDR2 YSLEER. V was clipped by 0 bases and J by 3 bases, with 3 bases between them. In DNA form, the CDR3 reads TGCGCCAGCAGCCAAGACCACTATAATTCACCCCTCCACTTT. It encodes CASSQDHYNSPLHF.

The chain combines TRBV28 with TRBJ2-3; 7 nucleotides align to TRBD2. The CDR3 totals 13 residues. V trimming: 7 bases; J trimming: 5 bases; junction bases outside the gene matches: 6. Per germline, CDR1 MDHEN and CDR2 SYDVKM. The CDR3 DNA sequence: TGTGCCAGCACCGCGGGAGTGATAGATACGCAGTATTTT. Protein: CASTAGVIDTQYF. The full variable domain, its missing parts supplied by reference TRBV28 and TRBJ2-3, is DVKVTQSSRYLVKRTGEKVFLECVQDMDHENMFWYRQDPGLGLRLIYFSYDVKMKEKGDIPEGYSVSREKKERFSLILESASTNQTSMYLCASTAGVIDTQYFGPGTRLTVL.

In this sample, this clone turned up a few times. The V call is TRBV11-2, the J call TRBJ2-1, with 10 bases matching TRBD2. Germline V lookup: CDR1 SGHAT, CDR2 FQNNGV. This CDR3 is built from 14 residues. With V trimmed by 3 bases and J by 7 bases, 3 bases remained unmatched. Written as DNA, the CDR3 is TGTGCCAGCAGCTTGGAGACTAGCGGGAATGAGCAGTTCTTC. It is translated as CASSLETSGNEQFF.

The chain joins TRBV5-1 to TRBJ2-5; D may be TRBD2 (5 bases). This CDR3 has 11 residues. The germline V and J ends were trimmed by 4 bases and 4 bases, with 5 bases remaining between them. Germline CDR1 reads SGHRS; CDR2 reads YFSETQ. CDR3 bases: TGCGCCAGCAGCAGCGGAGAGACCCAGTACTTC. It codes for CASSSGETQYF.

The rearrangement links TRBV7-6 to TRBJ2-7, with D possibly TRBD2 on 5 matching bases. In germline, CDR1 is SGHVS, CDR2 FNYEAQ. This CDR3 is built from 15 residues. Trimming cost V 3 bases and J 0 bases, with 12 bases left between them. The DNA for the CDR3 is TGTGCCAGCAGCTTCTTTACTAGTCCCTCCTACGAGCAGTACTTC. Its protein is CASSFFTSPSYEQYF.

The chain recombines TRBV6-5 with TRBJ1-5, with a possible D match to TRBD1 (6 bases). There are 15 residues in the CDR3. Germline values: CDR1 MNHEY, CDR2 SVGAGI. V was pared by 6 bases and J by 0 bases, with 12 bases between. CDR3 DNA sequence: TGTGCCAGCAGCGTGACAGGTTATAGCAATCAGCCCCAGCATTTT. This gives the protein CASSVTGYSNQPQHF.

This chain connects TRBV4-1 to TRBJ2-1; 12 bases line up with TRBD2. From germline, CDR1 is MGHRA and CDR2 YSYEKL. Losses at the gene ends were 2 bases for V and 6 bases for J; bases not matched to a gene: 2. The CDR3 length is 15 residues. The CDR3 bases are TGCGCCAGCAGCCAACGACTAGCGGGGGCCAATGAGCAGTTCTTC. Translating it yields CASSQRLAGANEQFF.

CDR3 protein: CASSFLTGQTSGANVLTF. The CDR3 nucleotides are TGTGCCAGCAGCTTTTTAACGGGACAGACCTCTGGGGCCAACGTCCTGACTTTC. This chain connects TRBV7-9 to TRBJ2-6; TRBD1 aligns across 7 bases. Per the germline V gene, CDR1 is SEHNR and CDR2 is FQNEAQ (reference sequence). The ends lost 3 bases at V and 0 bases at J; junction bases unmatched: 8. This CDR3 region has 18 residues.

As for this clone: Relative to the germline gene, one junction end is altered; a read error may explain this. The genes are TRBV24-1 and TRBJ1-4; 7 positions agree with TRBD1. The CDR3 covers 12 residues. Germline CDR1 reads KGHDR; CDR2 reads SFDVKD. This chain's CDR3 is CATSESTGELFF. The DNA for the CDR3 is TGTGCCACCAGTGAGTCTACAGGGGAACTATTTTTT.

V and J are TRBV4-1 and TRBJ2-1; tentatively, D is TRBD1 (6 bases). From germline, CDR1 is MGHRA and CDR2 YSYEKL. This CDR3 has 16 amino acids. Deletions cut 2 bases from V and 0 bases from J, with 11 bases between. The CDR3 spells CASSQSTGSSYNEQFF. For the CDR3, the DNA is TGCGCCAGCAGCCAATCCACAGGGAGCTCCTACAATGAGCAGTTCTTC.